One T cell receptor (beta chain) is described in this entry. Its antigen is unidentified. The data originate from a study of vaccination and CD4 T cells after COVID-19. The germline CDR1 and CDR2 sequences are DFQATT and SNEGSKA (reference sequence). This CDR3 comprises 11 residues. The ends were cut back, 6 bases at V and 4 bases at J, with 9 bases in the middle. The assay that was used to sequence DNA from cultured CD4+ T cells was the Oncomine TCR Beta short-read assay. Investigators isolated genomic DNA from cultured CD4+ T cells. In TCRdb, the PCR reads were re-called with MiXCR into one record per CDR3 protein. This table has 7,600 or so distinct CDR3 sequences, approximately 40% appearing once. Described treatment: roughly nine-day PBMC culture with coronavirus spike peptide pools or control peptides (ViraFEST assay). The collection of CD4+ T cells from the unexposed donor took place before the COVID-19 pandemic (2011-2018).

The rearrangement links TRBV20-1 to TRBJ2-5, with D unresolved. The sequencing sample was made of CD4+ T cells from blood, cultured in vitro. This TCR came from a human donor in good health. CDR3 nucleotide sequence: TGCAGTGCCAGAATTGGAGAGACCCAGTACTTC. It is translated as CSARIGETQYF.